This T cell receptor (beta chain) was sequenced for a study of early T cells in non-severe SARS-CoV-2 infection (dated by TCRdb to the early 2020s). Background on the whole study: Because TCR sequencing relied on bulk RNA taken from unsorted whole blood, pairing of alpha and beta chains was not possible. Beyond this particular receptor, the publication reports: VDJdb matching was skewed toward anti-spike CD8 responses and likely underestimated virus-specific expansions, missing private and CD4 specificities.

Library preparation used 5' RACE. TCRdb lists the instrument as NextSeq 500. Unique molecular identifiers were attached to individual cDNA molecules in the TCR library protocol so that sequencing error and PCR bias could be corrected. Sequencing covered both TCR alpha and beta chains, and within each sample the abundances of alpha and beta sequences were tightly co-correlated. The paper's data handling went like this. V gene, J gene and CDR3 annotation of TCR sequences was performed with Decombinator V4. Expanded TCRs were defined as changing significantly between any two time points under a Poisson model with p below 0.0001. TCR abundances were normalised to the total number of TCRs sequenced per sample and expressed as counts per million. MAIT TCRs were defined by TRAV1-2 paired with TRAJ12, TRAJ20 or TRAJ33, and iNKT TCRs by TRAV10 paired with TRAJ18. A search of VDJdb, accessed on 1 November 2021, was run for TCRs annotated to CMV, EBV and SARS-CoV-2, with TCRs annotated for multiple antigens excluded. Using fastp trimming at Q25 and MiXCR clonotype assembly, TCRdb reanalyzed the public sequencing data and kept in-frame beta chains. Duplicate CDR3 protein sequences are folded into a single record with the most common DNA and genes. TCRdb, not the original authors, processed these V and J calls. The sample table lists roughly 120,000 distinct CDR3 sequences, 15% of them with a count of one. Less than 25% of the sample lies in the top ten.

This was a case-control study nested in a cohort of healthcare workers in London, UK, who had nasopharyngeal swab PCR tests and blood samples taken every week. Healthcare workers were recruited during the week of the UK lockdown, between 23 and 31 March 2020, and followed weekly for up to 16 weeks. This clonotype turned up a few times. There is no known antigen for this receptor. No clone much larger than this one lies a single base away; base qualities are absent. Via the germline V gene, CDR1 is SQVTM and CDR2 ANQGSEA. Germline trimming amounts to 6 bases on V and 1 base on J, with 4 as the count of junction bases outside the gene matches. Measured from the cysteine to the phenylalanine, the CDR3 is 14 residues long. Of all the DNA, just the CDR3 is kept, 42 bases in frame from base 1.

The clonotype originates from an adult who was a healthcare worker with PCR-confirmed SARS-CoV-2 infection or an uninfected control (not recorded which). Sequences were obtained from whole blood. The sequence is built from TRBV29-1 and TRBJ1-2; the central 11 bases match TRBD1. The CDR3 sequence is CSVAGTGGNYGYTF. The DNA sequence is as follows: TGCAGCGTCGCCGGGACAGGGGGTAACTATGGCTACACCTTC.